What follows are 23 T cell receptor beta chains derived from one specimen sequenced in a study of blood T cell repertoires in COVID-19 (dated by TCRdb to 2020 to 2021). Library method: the immunoSEQ multiplex PCR assay. This is the immuneACCESS table as TCRdb keeps it, with only in-frame sequences that have V and J called. A part of the clones is gone; compared with another copy, unresolved V genes explain less than half, and the rest is unexplained. The sample table holds 35,000 to 45,000 clones, of which around three quarters were seen once. Around 60% of the sample comes from the top ten. The specimen sequenced was peripheral blood. These receptors all stem from a man at least 80 years old with acute or convalescent COVID-19.

The chain has TRBV5-5 and TRBJ2-2; D is possibly TRBD2 (5 bases). Deletions cut 1 base from V and 4 bases from J, with 11 bases between. The length of the CDR3 is 15 residues. CDR1 is SGHKS, CDR2 YYEKEE, per germline (reference sequence). CDR3 amino acids: CASSLRGRSTGELFF. The CDR3 DNA reads TGTGCCAGCAGCTTGAGAGGGCGGAGCACCGGGGAGCTGTTTTTT.

The chain uses TRBV4-3 and TRBJ2-1; D unresolved. The CDR3 is made up of 13 amino acids. Germline V lookup: CDR1 LGHNA, CDR2 YSLEER. Trimming took 0 bases from V and 7 from J, leaving 7 bases between them. CDR3: CASSQEPANEQFF. DNA for the CDR3: TGCGCCAGCAGCCAAGAACCCGCGAATGAGCAGTTCTTC.

This rearrangement joins TRBV5-1 to TRBJ2-5; 9 bases line up with TRBD1. The CDR3 runs to 15 residues. In germline, CDR1 is SGHRS, CDR2 YFSETQ. V lost 6 bases and J lost 5; bases outside the gene matches: 11. CDR3 protein: CASNYGGQGGETQYF. In DNA, the CDR3 is TGCGCCAGCAACTATGGGGGACAGGGCGGGGAGACCCAGTACTTC.

The rearrangement joins TRBV18 to TRBJ2-6; possibly TRBD2 for D (5 bases). The V end lost 4 bases, the J end lost 4 bases, and 14 bases lay between the germline ends. The CDR3 sequence is 16 residues long. The germline V gene encodes CDR1 KGHSH and CDR2 LQKENI. This CDR3 reads CASSRGQAAGANVLTF. The CDR3 DNA sequence: TGTGCCAGCTCACGAGGCCAAGCGGCCGGGGCCAACGTCCTGACTTTC.

This clone was detected once. The gene calls are TRBV28 and TRBJ1-4; maybe TRBD1 (6 bases). CDR3 size: 14 residues. V was clipped by 3 bases and J by 8 bases, with 13 bases between them. The germline V gene encodes CDR1 MDHEN and CDR2 SYDVKM. The CDR3 loop is CASSFAQGWEKLFF. CDR3 DNA sequence: TGTGCCAGCAGTTTTGCGCAGGGGTGGGAAAAACTGTTTTTT. Based on the CDR3 plus reference TRBV28 and TRBJ1-4, the full variable domain is DVKVTQSSRYLVKRTGEKVFLECVQDMDHENMFWYRQDPGLGLRLIYFSYDVKMKEKGDIPEGYSVSREKKERFSLILESASTNQTSMYLCASSFAQGWEKLFFGSGTQLSVL.

The chain joins TRBV18 to TRBJ1-4; D gene uncertain. CDR3 length equals 14 residues. Germline V gene data show CDR1 as KGHSH and CDR2 as LQKENI. The V end lost 5 bases, the J end lost 5 bases, and 12 bases lay between the germline ends. The CDR3 nucleotides are TGTGCCAGCTCATCCGCGGGCCTCAATGAAAAACTGTTTTTT. It codes for CASSSAGLNEKLFF.

The J gene is TRBJ1-3, the V gene TRBV7-9; D not resolved. The CDR3 runs 15 residues. V gave up 5 bases and J gave up 0 bases, with 11 bases separating them. The germline gives CDR1 SEHNR, CDR2 FQNEAQ (reference sequence). CDR3: CASSPNSNSGNTIYF. The DNA of the CDR3 is TGTGCCAGCAGCCCCAATTCAAACTCTGGAAACACCATATATTTT.

The chain links TRBV18 to TRBJ1-3, with 7 bases identical to TRBD1. The CDR3 contains 16 residues. Looked up from germline, CDR1 is KGHSH and CDR2 is LQKENI. With V trimmed by 3 bases and J by 1 base, 6 bases remained unmatched. CDR3 DNA sequence: TGTGCCAGCTCACCCGGGACAGTTCAATCTGGAAACACCATATATTTT. As protein: CASSPGTVQSGNTIYF.

J is TRBJ2-3 and V is TRBV6-5, with 7 bases lining up with TRBD2. Germline V gene sequence: CDR1 MNHEY, CDR2 SVGAGI. J was trimmed by 5 bases and V by 4 bases; bases with no gene match: 6. The CDR3 is made up of 14 amino acids. The DNA of the CDR3 is TGTGCCAGCAGTTTGGGCGGGAGTGAAGATACGCAGTATTTT. It translates to CASSLGGSEDTQYF.

This clone was observed once. The genes are TRBV5-1 and TRBJ2-7; 8 positions agree with TRBD1. This CDR3 is 16 amino acids long. The trim removed 1 base at V and 5 bases at J, leaving 11 bases unmatched. Germline V gives CDR1 SGHRS, CDR2 YFSETQ. CDR3 coding DNA: TGCGCCAGCAGCTTGAACCCCACCAGGGGGCTAAACGAGCAGTACTTC. Translating gives CASSLNPTRGLNEQYF.

This chain joins TRBV18 and TRBJ2-1, with TRBD1 identical over 9 bases. CDR1 and CDR2 from the germline V gene are KGHSH and LQKENI. The CDR3 is 15 amino acids. The V segment lost 5 bases and the J segment 8 bases; nucleotides outside the gene matches: 10. The CDR3 region has the DNA TGTGCCAGCTCAGCGGACAGGGGAGGCGAATATGAGCAGTTCTTC. This translates into CASSADRGGEYEQFF.

J is TRBJ2-7 and V is TRBV28; D remains ambiguous. Looked up from germline, CDR1 is MDHEN and CDR2 is SYDVKM. The CDR3 covers 10 residues. Trimming left V 6 bases short and J 4 bases short, with 4 bases between. CDR3 sequence reads: CASRRYEQYF. The DNA for the CDR3 is TGTGCCAGCAGGAGATACGAGCAGTACTTC.

The chain is built from TRBV2 and TRBJ1-2, with D possibly matching TRBD1 (5 bases). The CDR3 runs 15 residues. Germline V gene data show CDR1 as SNHLY and CDR2 as FYNNEI. V was shortened by 7 bases and J by 0 bases, with 15 bases between the two germline ends. This CDR3 reads CASTRWGSTNYGYTF. The DNA of the CDR3 is TGTGCCAGCACCCGCTGGGGCAGCACTAACTATGGCTACACCTTC. The whole variable domain, remainder taken from reference TRBV2 and TRBJ1-2, is EPEVTQTPSHQVTQMGQEVILRCVPISNHLYFYWYRQILGQKVEFLVSFYNNEISEKSEIFDDQFSVERPDGSNFTLKIRSTKLEDSAMYFCASTRWGSTNYGYTFGSGTRLTVV.

V is TRBV6-7 and J is TRBJ1-1, with 7 bases identical to TRBD1. TRBV6-7 falls under the ORF class, with uncertain function. This CDR3 has 15 amino acids. V lost 7 bases and J lost 0; bases outside the gene matches: 8. CDR3 sequence (DNA): TGTGCCAGCACCTCGGACAGGCTTATGAACACTGAAGCTTTCTTT. Protein sequence: CASTSDRLMNTEAFF.

The CDR3: CASSEQGLGFNEQFF. CDR3 bases: TGTGCCAGCAGCGAACAGGGGCTGGGATTCAATGAGCAGTTCTTC. The chain recombines TRBV2 with TRBJ2-1; 7 nucleotides match TRBD1. The CDR3 is 15 residues long. Per germline, CDR1 SNHLY and CDR2 FYNNEI. V lost 6 bases, J lost 6 bases, and 11 bases stayed unmatched.

The rearrangement uses TRBV28 and TRBJ2-4, with D possibly TRBD1 on 7 matching bases. Germline V CDR1 and CDR2: MDHEN, SYDVKM. The CDR3 loop spans 15 amino acids. The V end lost 2 bases, the J end lost 11 bases, and 19 bases lay between the germline ends. The DNA of the CDR3 is TGTGCCAGCAGTTTAGGGAGGCCAACAGGGGATGTTCAGTACTTC. Translated, it gives CASSLGRPTGDVQYF.

This chain uses TRBV6-6 with TRBJ2-5; D remains ambiguous. CDR1 and CDR2 (germline): MNHNY, SVGAGI (reference sequence). This CDR3 is 13 amino acids long. Trimming shortened V by 2 bases and J by 5 bases, and 9 bases separated the two germline ends. CDR3 protein: CASSYQSPETQYF. The CDR3 DNA follows: TGTGCCAGCAGTTACCAGTCCCCGGAGACCCAGTACTTC.

This clone was observed once. The chain combines TRBV24-1 with TRBJ2-2; D is possibly TRBD1 (6 bases). Germline-derived CDR1 and CDR2 are KGHDR and SFDVKD. Trimming took 7 bases from V and 1 from J, leaving 9 bases between them. The CDR3 loop spans 14 amino acids. This CDR3 is CATRGHQNTGELFF. The CDR3 coding sequence is TGTGCCACCAGGGGACACCAGAACACCGGGGAGCTGTTTTTT.

The rearrangement uses TRBV6-5 and TRBJ2-4; perhaps TRBD2 as D (5 bases). Trimming shortened V by 6 bases and J by 8 bases, and 8 bases separated the two germline ends. This CDR3 region has 11 residues. Per the germline V gene, CDR1 is MNHEY and CDR2 is SVGAGI. CDR3 sequence reads: CASRRADIQYF. The CDR3 DNA sequence: TGTGCCAGCAGGCGGGCGGACATTCAGTACTTC.

The chain employs TRBV18 and TRBJ1-2; unclear D gene. Trimming left V 8 bases short and J 3 bases short, with 13 bases between. The CDR3 has 13 amino acids. Germline V gene data show CDR1 as KGHSH and CDR2 as LQKENI. The CDR3 spells CASARARDYGYTF. The CDR3 DNA sequence: TGTGCCAGCGCCCGAGCGAGGGACTATGGCTACACCTTC.

The CDR3 here is CASSATGTSGVWEQFF. The DNA for the CDR3 is TGTGCCAGCAGCGCGACCGGGACTAGCGGCGTCTGGGAGCAGTTCTTC. This rearrangement joins TRBV9 to TRBJ2-1; TRBD2 matches 11 bases. V dropped 3 bases and J dropped 10; count of bases not matched to a gene: 12. Germline V CDR1 and CDR2: SGDLS, YYNGEE. The CDR3 length is 16 residues.

This clone was observed a handful of times. The gene calls are TRBV14 and TRBJ2-4, with D possibly matching TRBD1 (6 bases). CDR3 size: 13 residues. V dropped 5 bases and J dropped 9 bases, with 14 bases sitting between them. Germline CDR1 and CDR2: SGHDN and FVKESK. Written as DNA, the CDR3 is TGTGCCAGCAGCGCCAGGGGTTGGGCCATTCAGTACTTC. Translating it yields CASSARGWAIQYF.

This clone showed up just a few times. The chain has TRBV2 and TRBJ2-3; TRBD2 agrees at 8 bases. V lost 7 bases to trimming and J lost 6 bases; unmatched junction nucleotides: 18. There are 17 residues in the CDR3. Germline V gives CDR1 SNHLY, CDR2 FYNNEI. CDR3 nucleotides: TGTGCCAGCAAAGCGACTTGGGCGGGAGGTGGAGTGGATACGCAGTATTTT. It codes for CASKATWAGGGVDTQYF. The full variable domain, with the rest looked up from reference TRBV2 and TRBJ2-3, is EPEVTQTPSHQVTQMGQEVILRCVPISNHLYFYWYRQILGQKVEFLVSFYNNEISEKSEIFDDQFSVERPDGSNFTLKIRSTKLEDSAMYFCASKATWAGGGVDTQYFGPGTRLTVL.